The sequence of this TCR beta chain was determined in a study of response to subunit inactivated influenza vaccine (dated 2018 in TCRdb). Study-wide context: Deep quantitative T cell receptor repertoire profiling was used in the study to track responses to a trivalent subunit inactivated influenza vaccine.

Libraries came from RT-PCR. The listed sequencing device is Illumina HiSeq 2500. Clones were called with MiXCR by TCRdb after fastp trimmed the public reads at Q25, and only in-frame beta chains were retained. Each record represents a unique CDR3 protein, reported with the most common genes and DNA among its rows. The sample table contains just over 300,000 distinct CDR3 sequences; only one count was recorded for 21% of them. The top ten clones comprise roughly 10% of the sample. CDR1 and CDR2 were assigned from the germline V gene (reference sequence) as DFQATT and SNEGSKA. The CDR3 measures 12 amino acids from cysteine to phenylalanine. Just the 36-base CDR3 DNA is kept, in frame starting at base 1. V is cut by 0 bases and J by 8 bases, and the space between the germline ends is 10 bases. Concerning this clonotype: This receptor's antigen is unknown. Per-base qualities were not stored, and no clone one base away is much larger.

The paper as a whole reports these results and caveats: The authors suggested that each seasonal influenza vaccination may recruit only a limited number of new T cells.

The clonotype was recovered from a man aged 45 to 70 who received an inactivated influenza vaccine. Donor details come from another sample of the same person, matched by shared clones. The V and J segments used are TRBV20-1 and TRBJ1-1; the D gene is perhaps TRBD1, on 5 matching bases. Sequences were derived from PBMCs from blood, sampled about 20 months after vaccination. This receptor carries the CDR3 CSARDPQGEAFF. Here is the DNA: TGCAGTGCTAGAGATCCTCAGGGAGAAGCTTTCTTT.